This TCR beta chain was sequenced in a study of T cell repertoires in cytomegalovirus infection. For the study at large: In public TCR beta signatures, there were indications of both CMV infection and matching HLA type. Study outcomes and limitations: HLA-C-restricted CMV clonotypes gave the most frequent clonotype in two of eight donors. Individuals carrying CMV plus the relevant HLA were identified by cumulative frequency of public TCR beta families.

The CDR3 contains 14 residues. CDR1 SGHRS and CDR2 YFSETQ come from the germline V gene. J lost 6 bases, V lost 3 bases, and 4 bases had no gene match. In TCRdb, the reads were re-called with MiXCR into one record per CDR3 protein. This table holds 600,000 to 800,000 distinct CDR3 sequences, roughly a quarter found once. This clonotype occurred a few times. No antigen is known for it. The sample comprised CD8+ T cells from PBMCs. The chain uses TRBV5-1 and TRBJ2-2, with 8 bases matching TRBD1. The TCR comes from a human donor in good health (CMV status not recorded). Some clones in this sample may be carry-over from other donors' samples. The CDR3 loop is CASSSQQGAGELFF. For the CDR3, the DNA is TGCGCCAGCAGCTCCCAACAGGGGGCCGGGGAGCTGTTTTTT.